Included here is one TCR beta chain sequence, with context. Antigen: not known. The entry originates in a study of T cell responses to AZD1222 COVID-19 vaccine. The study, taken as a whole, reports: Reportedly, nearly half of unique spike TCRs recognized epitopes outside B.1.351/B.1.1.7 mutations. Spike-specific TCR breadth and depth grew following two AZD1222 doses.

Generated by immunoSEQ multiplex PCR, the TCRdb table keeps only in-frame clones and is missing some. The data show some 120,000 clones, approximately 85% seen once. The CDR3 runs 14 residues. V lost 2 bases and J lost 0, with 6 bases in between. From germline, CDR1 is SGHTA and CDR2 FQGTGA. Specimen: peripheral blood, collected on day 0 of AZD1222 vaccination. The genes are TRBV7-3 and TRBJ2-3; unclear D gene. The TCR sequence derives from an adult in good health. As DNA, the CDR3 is TGTGCCAGCAGCTTACGGAGTAGCACAGATACGCAGTATTTT. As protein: CASSLRSSTDTQYF.